The sequence of this T cell receptor (beta chain) was determined in a study of shared clonotypes between healthy human individuals. Study-wide results and caveats: Among non-shared clonotypes, generation probabilities were lower than among those shared by all four donors. Enrolling few donors narrowed the genetic and exposure-history diversity that was represented.

Germline CDR1 is MNHNS and CDR2 is SASEGT. The CDR3 extends over 14 amino acids. V lost 10 bases to trimming and J lost 9 bases; unmatched junction nucleotides: 17. Donors, healthy HIV-negative adults, lacked recent acute infections or vaccinations. In the CD4+ fraction, cells were divided into CD45RA+ naive and CD45RA-negative memory subsets. A word on this clone: Its antigen remains unknown.

TCRdb's copy holds only in-frame clones and misses some; the assay was immunoSEQ multiplex PCR. The top ten clones hold around 0.33% of a sample with 1,400,000 or so clones, 97% to 99% of them seen once. The sequence was collected from a man aged 25 to 40 in good health. The sequencing sample was made of naive CD4+ T cells sorted from blood. Subset noted: CD45RA+ positively selected. This rearrangement joins TRBV6-1 to TRBJ2-7; TRBD2 matches at 8 bases. CDR3 DNA: TGTGCCACACGCCCGAACGGGGCGGGAGGAGGGCAGTACTTC. The encoded protein is CATRPNGAGGGQYF.